The 16 T cell receptor beta chains presented below share a single source sample, sequenced in a study of identical twins. From the 5' RACE reads, TCRdb called clonotypes with MiXCR, one entry per CDR3 protein. This table holds 200,000 to 250,000 distinct CDR3 sequences, roughly 7% found once. The data were also submitted as part of a second study, on yellow fever vaccine responses in identical twins.

The sample was memory (CD45RO+) T cells sorted from blood. Receptor source: a woman between 18 and 29 years old in good health.

This clonotype was picked up many times. J is TRBJ2-1 and V is TRBV5-1, with 12 bases lining up with TRBD2. The ends lost 2 bases at V and 6 bases at J; junction bases unmatched: 12. The CDR3 sequence is 18 residues long. In germline, CDR1 is SGHRS, CDR2 YFSETQ. CDR3 sequence (DNA): TGCGCCAGCAGCTTTGGCCTAGCGGGAGGGGGAGTCCGCAATGAGCAGTTCTTC. Amino acid sequence: CASSFGLAGGGVRNEQFF. Full variable domain (rest looked up from reference TRBV5-1 and TRBJ2-1): KAGVTQTPRYLIKTRGQQVTLSCSPISGHRSVSWYQQTPGQGLQFLFEYFSETQRNKGNFPGRFSGRQFSNSRSEMNVSTLELGDSALYLCASSFGLAGGGVRNEQFFGPGTRLTVL.

At least ten counts were recorded for this clonotype. The genes are TRBV24-1 and TRBJ1-1, with 9 bases aligning to TRBD1. V lost 0 bases to trimming and J lost 0 bases; unmatched junction nucleotides: 1. The CDR3 consists of 16 residues. The V gene's germline CDR1 is KGHDR and CDR2 SFDVKD. Here the CDR3 DNA reads TGTGCCACCAGTGATTTGAGGACAGGGGTGAACACTGAAGCTTTCTTT. Its translation: CATSDLRTGVNTEAFF.

In DNA, the CDR3 is TGTGCCAGCAGCGTAGGCGGCAGGGGTGGGGAGACCCAGTACTTC. Protein product: CASSVGGRGGETQYF. The V and J genes are TRBV9 and TRBJ2-5; perhaps TRBD1 as D (6 bases). The V end lost 0 bases, the J end lost 5 bases, and 14 bases lay between the germline ends. Germline assignment: CDR1 SGDLS and CDR2 YYNGEE. CDR3 length: 15 amino acids.

Ten or more counts support this clonotype. The chain links TRBV9 to TRBJ1-3, with a tentative D call TRBD1 (5 bases). The CDR3 contains 15 residues. V was cut by 3 bases and J by 0 bases, with 10 bases left in between. From germline, CDR1 is SGDLS and CDR2 YYNGEE. The CDR3 protein is CASSAGHLSGNTIYF. The CDR3 DNA reads as TGTGCCAGCAGCGCCGGACACCTCTCTGGAAACACCATATATTTT.

This rearrangement joins TRBV7-9 to TRBJ2-2, with unresolved D. The CDR3 is made up of 16 amino acids. Trimming took off 1 base at V and 1 base at J, with 10 bases between the two ends. The germline V gene encodes CDR1 SEHNR and CDR2 FQNEAQ (reference sequence). The CDR3 reads CASSLGPERNTGELFF. The CDR3 DNA sequence: TGTGCCAGCAGCTTAGGACCCGAAAGGAACACCGGGGAGCTGTTTTTT.

In its sample, this clonotype was seen many times. CDR3 sequence reads: CSANRGTVYGYTF. CDR3 in DNA: TGCAGTGCTAACAGGGGGACAGTATATGGCTACACCTTC. The chain carries TRBV20-1 and TRBJ1-2; 8 bases agree with TRBD1. The CDR3 runs 13 residues. V lost 4 bases, J lost 5 bases, and 6 bases stayed unmatched. Germline CDR1 DFQATT, CDR2 SNEGSKA (reference sequence).

The sample holds many counts of this clonotype. The chain has TRBV27 and TRBJ2-1, with a weak D call TRBD2 (6 bases). CDR1 MNHEY and CDR2 SMNVEV come from the germline V gene (reference sequence). V was pared by 2 bases and J by 13 bases, with 15 bases between. The CDR3 runs to 13 residues. The CDR3 loop is CASSLKAGNPQFF. The CDR3, as DNA: TGTGCCAGCAGTTTAAAGGCGGGAAACCCTCAGTTCTTC.

The chain is built from TRBV7-2 and TRBJ2-1; possible D gene TRBD1, 5 bases. The CDR3 loop spans 14 amino acids. The germline CDR1 and CDR2 sequences are SGHTA and FQGNSA. Trimming removed 2 bases at V and 8 bases at J, with 13 bases between. CDR3 in DNA: TGTGCCAGCAGCTTAATGCCAGGGCTGGATGAGCAGTTCTTC. It yields the protein CASSLMPGLDEQFF. The full variable domain, with the rest looked up from reference TRBV7-2 and TRBJ2-1, is GAGVSQSPSNKVTEKGKDVELRCDPISGHTALYWYRQSLGQGLEFLIYFQGNSAPDKSGLPSDRFSAERTGGSVSTLTIQRTQQEDSAVYLCASSLMPGLDEQFFGPGTRLTVL.

This clonotype was counted between two and nine times. The chain recombines TRBV24-1 with TRBJ2-3; TRBD1 might be the D (5 bases). Germline loops: CDR1 KGHDR, CDR2 SFDVKD. Trimming left V 7 bases short and J 4 bases short, with 5 bases between. This CDR3 comprises 11 residues. CDR3 in DNA: TGTGCCACCAGCAGGGCAGATACGCAGTATTTT. Translated, it gives CATSRADTQYF.

The CDR3 loop is CASSPTGWDQPQHF. Written as DNA, the CDR3 is TGTGCCAGCAGTCCGACAGGGTGGGATCAGCCCCAGCATTTT. This rearrangement joins TRBV3-1 to TRBJ1-5; TRBD1 aligns across 7 bases. This CDR3 spans 14 amino acids. V lost 6 bases to trimming and J lost 5 bases; unmatched junction nucleotides: 7. CDR1 is LGHDT and CDR2 is YNNKEL in the germline V gene (reference sequence).

The CDR3 nucleotides read TGTGCCAGCACCACTATCGTCTACAATGAGCAGTTCTTC. Protein sequence: CASTTIVYNEQFF. V and J are TRBV7-2 and TRBJ2-1; D is unclear. V lost 7 bases and J 3 bases, leaving 10 bases between the germline ends. Germline CDR1 is SGHTA and CDR2 is FQGNSA. CDR3 length: 13 residues.

The chain links TRBV6-5 to TRBJ2-1; 10 bases map to TRBD2. V lost 3 bases to trimming and J lost 1 base; unmatched junction nucleotides: 3. Germline V gene lookup returns CDR1 MNHEY and CDR2 SVGAGI. This CDR3 comprises 16 residues. The CDR3 spells CASSYYSGGSYNEQFF. CDR3 coding DNA: TGTGCCAGCAGTTATTATAGCGGGGGGTCCTACAATGAGCAGTTCTTC.

This clonotype was seen more than once but under ten times. The genes are TRBV29-1 and TRBJ1-1; TRBD1 agrees at 8 bases. Per germline, CDR1 SQVTM and CDR2 ANQGSEA. The V gene end was trimmed by 7 bases and the J gene end by 3 bases; junction bases not matched to a gene: 7. CDR3 length equals 13 residues. CDR3 residues: CSATQGVYTEAFF. The CDR3 DNA reads TGCAGCGCCACACAGGGGGTGTACACTGAAGCTTTCTTT.

This clonotype was seen many times. CDR3 sequence: CAISRGDNEQFF. The CDR3 region has the DNA TGTGCCATCAGCCGGGGGGACAATGAGCAGTTCTTC. The chain carries TRBV10-3 and TRBJ2-1; 7 positions agree with TRBD2. J lost 5 bases, V lost 6 bases, and 1 base had no gene match. This CDR3 comprises 12 residues. CDR1 is ENHRY and CDR2 is SYGVKD in the germline V gene.

J is TRBJ2-6 and V is TRBV9; 7 positions agree with TRBD1. The germline V gene has CDR1 SGDLS and CDR2 YYNGEE. This CDR3 has 18 residues. After removal of 0 bases from V and 1 base from J, the junction contained 7 bases not matched to a gene. In nucleotides, the CDR3 is TGTGCCAGCAGCGTAGCGGAAGGGGGCAGGTCTGGGGCCAACGTCCTGACTTTC. Translation: CASSVAEGGRSGANVLTF. Full variable domain (rest looked up from reference TRBV9 and TRBJ2-6): DSGVTQTPKHLITATGQRVTLRCSPRSGDLSVYWYQQSLDQGLQFLIQYYNGEERAKGNILERFSAQQFPDLHSELNLSSLELGDSALYFCASSVAEGGRSGANVLTFGAGSRLTVL.

This clonotype was found a few times. This rearrangement joins TRBV11-2 to TRBJ2-7, with D hard to call. The germline V gene has CDR1 SGHAT and CDR2 FQNNGV. CDR3 length: 12 residues. Trimming stripped 0 bases from V and 2 bases from J, with 2 bases between. In nucleotides, the CDR3 is TGTGCCAGCAGCTTAGATACCTACGAGCAGTACGTC. As protein: CASSLDTYEQYV.